The source of this TCR beta chain is a study of Graves' ophthalmopathy and Graves' hyperthyroidism. Germline assignment: CDR1 GTSNPN and CDR2 SVGIG (reference sequence). This CDR3 is 14 amino acids long. V lost 0 bases, J lost 5 bases, and 13 bases lay in between. The sequenced template was RNA, covering the TCR beta CDR3 region. The workflow started with a first-round RT-PCR run with HTBI primers and then moved on to a second-round multiplex PCR. Each CDR3 protein is one row after TCRdb ran MiXCR on the multiplex PCR reads. The sample records about 340,000 distinct CDR3 sequences, 15% to 20% being singletons. Many counts were recorded for this clonotype. Ophthalmopathy donors showed moderate-to-severe activity, CAS ≥3, NOSPECS ≥4 and a duration under 3 months.

The material sequenced was peripheral blood. This receptor was identified in an adult man with Graves' ophthalmopathy. The genes are TRBV30 and TRBJ2-5; D is possibly TRBD1 (5 bases). In DNA, the CDR3 is TGTGCCTGGAGTGTATCCAGGGTGACGGAGACCCAGTACTTC. Translating it yields CAWSVSRVTETQYF.